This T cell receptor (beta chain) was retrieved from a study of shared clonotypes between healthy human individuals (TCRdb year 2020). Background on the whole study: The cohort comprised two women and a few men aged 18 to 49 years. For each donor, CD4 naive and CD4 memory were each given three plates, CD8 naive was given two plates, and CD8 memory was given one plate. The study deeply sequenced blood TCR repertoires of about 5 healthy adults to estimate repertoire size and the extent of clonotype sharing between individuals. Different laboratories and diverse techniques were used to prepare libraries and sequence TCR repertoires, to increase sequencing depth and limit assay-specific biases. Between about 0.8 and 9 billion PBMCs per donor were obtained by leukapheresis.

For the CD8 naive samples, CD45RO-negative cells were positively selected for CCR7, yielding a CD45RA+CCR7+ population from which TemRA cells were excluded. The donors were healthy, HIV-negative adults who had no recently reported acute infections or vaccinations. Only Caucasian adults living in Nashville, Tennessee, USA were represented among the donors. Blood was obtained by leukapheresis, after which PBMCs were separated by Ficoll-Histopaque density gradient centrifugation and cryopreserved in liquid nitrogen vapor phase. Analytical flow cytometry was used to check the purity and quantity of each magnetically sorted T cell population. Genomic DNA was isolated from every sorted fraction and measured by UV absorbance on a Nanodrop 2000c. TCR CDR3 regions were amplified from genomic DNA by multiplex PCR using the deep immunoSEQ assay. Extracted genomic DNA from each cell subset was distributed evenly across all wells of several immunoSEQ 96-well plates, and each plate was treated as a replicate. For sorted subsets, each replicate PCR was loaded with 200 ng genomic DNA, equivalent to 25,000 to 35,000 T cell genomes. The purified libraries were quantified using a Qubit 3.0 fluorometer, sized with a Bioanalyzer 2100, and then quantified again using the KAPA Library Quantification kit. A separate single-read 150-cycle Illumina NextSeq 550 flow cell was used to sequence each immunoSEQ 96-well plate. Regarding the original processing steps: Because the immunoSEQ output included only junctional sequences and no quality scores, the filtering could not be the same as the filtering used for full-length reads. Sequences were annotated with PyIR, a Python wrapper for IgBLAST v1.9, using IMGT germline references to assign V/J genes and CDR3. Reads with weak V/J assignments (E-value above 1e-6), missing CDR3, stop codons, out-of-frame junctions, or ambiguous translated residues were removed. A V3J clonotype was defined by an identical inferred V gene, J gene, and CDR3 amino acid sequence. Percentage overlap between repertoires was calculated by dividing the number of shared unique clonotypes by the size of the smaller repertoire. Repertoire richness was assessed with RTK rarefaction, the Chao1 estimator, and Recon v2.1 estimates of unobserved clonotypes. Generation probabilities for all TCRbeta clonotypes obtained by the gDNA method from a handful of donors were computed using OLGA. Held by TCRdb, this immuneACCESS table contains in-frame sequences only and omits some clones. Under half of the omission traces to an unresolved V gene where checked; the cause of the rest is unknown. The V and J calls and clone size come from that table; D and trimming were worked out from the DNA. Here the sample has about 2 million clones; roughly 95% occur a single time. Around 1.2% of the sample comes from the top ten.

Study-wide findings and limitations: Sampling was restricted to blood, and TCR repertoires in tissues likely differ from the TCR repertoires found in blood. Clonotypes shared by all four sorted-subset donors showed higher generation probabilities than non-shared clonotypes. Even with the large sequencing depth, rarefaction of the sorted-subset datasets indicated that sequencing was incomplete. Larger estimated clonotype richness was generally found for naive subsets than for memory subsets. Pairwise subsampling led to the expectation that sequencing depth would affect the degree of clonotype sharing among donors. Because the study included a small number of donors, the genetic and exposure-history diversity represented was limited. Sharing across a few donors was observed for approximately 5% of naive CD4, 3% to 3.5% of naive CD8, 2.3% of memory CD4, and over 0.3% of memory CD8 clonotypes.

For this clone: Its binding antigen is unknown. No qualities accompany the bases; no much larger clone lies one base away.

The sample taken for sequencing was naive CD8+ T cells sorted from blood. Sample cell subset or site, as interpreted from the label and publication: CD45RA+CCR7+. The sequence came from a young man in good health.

The CDR3 reads CASSYSRSHPYGYTF. The DNA reads TGTGCCAGCAGTTACTCGAGGTCTCACCCTTATGGCTACACCTTC. The sequence joins TRBV6-5 to TRBJ1-2; no D gene can be assigned with confidence. The junction carries 13 bases between V and J, which are trimmed by 0 bases and 5 bases respectively. CDR3 length: 15 amino acids, cysteine to phenylalanine. This entry keeps only the CDR3 DNA: 45 bases, framed from base 1. As encoded in the germline V gene, CDR1 is MNHEY while CDR2 is SVGAGI.